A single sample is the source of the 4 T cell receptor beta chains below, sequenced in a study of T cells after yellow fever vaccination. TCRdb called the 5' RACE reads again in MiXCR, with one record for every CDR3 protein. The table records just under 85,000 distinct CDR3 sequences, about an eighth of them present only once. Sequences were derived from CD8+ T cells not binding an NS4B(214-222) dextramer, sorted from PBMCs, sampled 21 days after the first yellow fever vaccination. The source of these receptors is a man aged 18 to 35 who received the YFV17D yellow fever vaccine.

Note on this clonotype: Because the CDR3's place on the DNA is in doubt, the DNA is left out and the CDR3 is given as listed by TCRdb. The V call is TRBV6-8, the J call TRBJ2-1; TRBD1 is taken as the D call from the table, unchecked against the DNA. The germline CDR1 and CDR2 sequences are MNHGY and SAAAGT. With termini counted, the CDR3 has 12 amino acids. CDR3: CASSILGDEQFF.

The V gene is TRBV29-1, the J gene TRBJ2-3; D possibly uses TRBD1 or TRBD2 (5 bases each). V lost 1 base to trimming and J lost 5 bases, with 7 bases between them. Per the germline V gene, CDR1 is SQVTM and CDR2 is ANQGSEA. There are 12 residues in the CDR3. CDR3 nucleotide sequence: TGCAGCGTTGAAGGAGGGGTAGATACGCAGTATTTT. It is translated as CSVEGGVDTQYF.

The CDR3 nucleotides are TGTGCCAGCAGCCCAAGGGGGGCCGCTAGCTTCGATAATTCACCCCTCCACTTT. It specifies CASSPRGAASFDNSPLHF. The V call is TRBV4-2, the J call TRBJ1-6, with a tentative D call TRBD1 (6 bases). V was cut by 4 bases and J by 5 bases, with 21 bases left in between. The length of the CDR3 is 18 residues. Germline CDR1 and CDR2: LGHNA and YNFKEQ.

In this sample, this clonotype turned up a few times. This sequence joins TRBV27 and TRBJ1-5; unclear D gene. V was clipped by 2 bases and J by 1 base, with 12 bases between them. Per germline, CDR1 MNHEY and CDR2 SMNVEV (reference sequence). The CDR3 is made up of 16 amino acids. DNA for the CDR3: TGTGCCAGCAGTTTAGGGCCGATTGGGAGCAATCAGCCCCAGCATTTT. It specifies CASSLGPIGSNQPQHF.